These 8 T cell receptor beta chains share one sample of origin, sequenced in a study of shared clonotypes between healthy human individuals. The table came from immunoSEQ multiplex PCR; TCRdb's copy has only in-frame clones and leaves some out. The table includes about 1.1 million clones, around 82% detected once. Sequencing was performed on memory CD4+ T cells from PBMCs. The subset denotes: CD45RA-negative fraction. All receptors come from a man between 18 and 35 years old in good health. Some clones in this sample may be carry-over from other donors' samples.

J is TRBJ2-7 and V is TRBV4-3, with 7 positions matching TRBD1. The CDR3 has 14 residues. Germline V gene sequence: CDR1 LGHNA, CDR2 YSLEER. Trimming cost V 4 bases and J 1 base; bases outside gene matches: 4. The CDR3 loop reads CASSLTTGSYEQYF. Here the CDR3 DNA reads TGCGCCAGCAGCCTCACGACAGGGTCCTACGAGCAGTACTTC.

This clone came up a few times. The J gene is TRBJ2-5, the V gene TRBV27, with unresolved D. The germline V and J ends were trimmed by 6 bases and 5 bases, with 7 bases remaining between them. This CDR3 has 11 residues. Germline V gene lookup returns CDR1 MNHEY and CDR2 SMNVEV (reference sequence). CDR3 residues: CASRRVETQYF. The DNA of the CDR3 is TGTGCCAGCAGGCGTGTTGAGACCCAGTACTTC.

The chain employs TRBV10-3 and TRBJ1-1; D perhaps matches TRBD1 (5 bases). The CDR3 totals 14 residues. Per germline, CDR1 ENHRY and CDR2 SYGVKD. The V gene lost 10 bases and the J gene lost 0 bases, with 15 bases spanning the gap. CDR3 amino acids: CATRLGTMNTEAFF. The CDR3 bases are TGTGCCACACGCCTGGGGACCATGAACACTGAAGCTTTCTTT.

V gene TRBV6-5 combines with J gene TRBJ2-4; 7 nucleotides agree with TRBD1. Germline V gives CDR1 MNHEY, CDR2 SVGAGI. The CDR3 is made up of 14 amino acids. J lost 5 bases, V lost 7 bases, and 8 bases had no gene match. The CDR3 region is CASNSQGDQNIQYF. The CDR3 coding sequence is TGTGCCAGCAACTCCCAGGGGGATCAAAACATTCAGTACTTC.

This rearrangement joins TRBV4-2 to TRBJ2-7, with 8 bases aligning to TRBD1. The V segment lost 3 bases and the J segment 0 bases; nucleotides outside the gene matches: 10. CDR1 and CDR2 (germline): LGHNA, YNFKEQ. CDR3 length: 17 residues. This CDR3 is CASSQADRGASSYEQYF. The CDR3 nucleotides are TGTGCCAGCAGCCAGGCTGACAGGGGTGCAAGCTCCTACGAGCAGTACTTC.

The chain combines TRBV4-3 with TRBJ2-7; 13 bases agree with TRBD2. This CDR3 has 16 amino acids. V trimming: 1 base; J trimming: 2 bases; junction bases outside the gene matches: 2. Per the germline V gene, CDR1 is LGHNA and CDR2 is YSLEER. Written as DNA, the CDR3 is TGCGCCAGCAGCCAAGTAGGGACTAGCGGGACCTACGAGCAGTACTTC. Translation gives CASSQVGTSGTYEQYF.

The chain carries TRBV11-2 and TRBJ2-3; TRBD1 is a possible D gene (5 bases). CDR1 is SGHAT, CDR2 FQNNGV, per germline. This CDR3 has 16 amino acids. V lost 5 bases to trimming and J lost 5 bases, with 20 bases between them. The CDR3 sequence is CASSHRASWQGDTQYF. In DNA, the CDR3 is TGTGCCAGCAGCCATCGGGCATCCTGGCAGGGAGATACGCAGTATTTT. Variable domain in full (rest from reference TRBV11-2 and TRBJ2-3): EAGVAQSPRYKIIEKRQSVAFWCNPISGHATLYWYQQILGQGPKLLIQFQNNGVVDDSQLPKDRFSAERLKGVDSTLKIQPAKLEDSAVYLCASSHRASWQGDTQYFGPGTRLTVL.

The rearrangement links TRBV7-9 to TRBJ2-4; 7 bases are shared with TRBD2. This CDR3 contains 17 residues. Per germline, CDR1 SEHNR and CDR2 FQNEAQ (reference sequence). Trimming took 1 base from V and 8 from J; bases not matched to a gene: 14. The CDR3 nucleotides read TGTGCCAGCAGCTTAGGGGAGGGGACCCGGAATTTGGACATTCAGTACTTC. It encodes CASSLGEGTRNLDIQYF.